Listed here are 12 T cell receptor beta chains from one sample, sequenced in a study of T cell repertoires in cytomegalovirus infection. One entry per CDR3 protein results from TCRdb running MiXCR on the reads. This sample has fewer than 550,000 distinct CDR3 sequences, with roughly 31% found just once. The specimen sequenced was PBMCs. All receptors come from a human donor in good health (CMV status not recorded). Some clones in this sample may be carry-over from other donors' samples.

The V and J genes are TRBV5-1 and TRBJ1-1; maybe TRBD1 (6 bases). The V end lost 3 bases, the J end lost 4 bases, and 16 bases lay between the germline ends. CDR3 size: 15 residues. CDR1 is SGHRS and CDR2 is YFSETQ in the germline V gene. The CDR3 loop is CASSWSGQLTTEAFF. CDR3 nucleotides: TGCGCCAGCAGCTGGAGCGGACAGCTAACCACTGAAGCTTTCTTT.

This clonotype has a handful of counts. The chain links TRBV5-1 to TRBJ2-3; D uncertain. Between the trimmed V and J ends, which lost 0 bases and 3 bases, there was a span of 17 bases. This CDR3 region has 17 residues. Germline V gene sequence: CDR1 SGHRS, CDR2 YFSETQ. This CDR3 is CASSLAEAWGLTDTQYF. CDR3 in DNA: TGCGCCAGCAGCTTGGCCGAAGCATGGGGATTGACAGATACGCAGTATTTT.

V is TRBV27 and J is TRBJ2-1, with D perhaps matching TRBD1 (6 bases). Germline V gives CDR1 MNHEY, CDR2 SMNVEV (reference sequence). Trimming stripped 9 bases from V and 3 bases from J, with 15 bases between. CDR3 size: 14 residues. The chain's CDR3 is CASTSRQDYNEQFF. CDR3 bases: TGTGCCAGTACCTCCAGACAGGACTACAATGAGCAGTTCTTC.

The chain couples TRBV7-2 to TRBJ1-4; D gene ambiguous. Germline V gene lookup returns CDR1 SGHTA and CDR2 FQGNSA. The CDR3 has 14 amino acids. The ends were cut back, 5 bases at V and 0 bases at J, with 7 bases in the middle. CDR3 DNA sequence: TGTGCCAGCAGCCCCCCGGCAACTAATGAAAAACTGTTTTTT. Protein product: CASSPPATNEKLFF.

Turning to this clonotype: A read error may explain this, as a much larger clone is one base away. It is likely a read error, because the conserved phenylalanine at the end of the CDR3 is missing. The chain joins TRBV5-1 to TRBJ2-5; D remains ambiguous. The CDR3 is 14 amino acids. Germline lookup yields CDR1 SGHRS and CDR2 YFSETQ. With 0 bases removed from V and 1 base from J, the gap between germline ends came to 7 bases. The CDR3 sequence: CASSLVPSQETQYL. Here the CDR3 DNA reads TGCGCCAGCAGCTTGGTACCCAGCCAAGAGACCCAGTACTTA.

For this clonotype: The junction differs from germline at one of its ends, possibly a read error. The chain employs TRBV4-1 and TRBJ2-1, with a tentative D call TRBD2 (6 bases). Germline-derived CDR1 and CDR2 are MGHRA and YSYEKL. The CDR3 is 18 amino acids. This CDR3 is CASSQPTVGRGRNNERFF. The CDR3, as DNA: TGCGCCAGCAGCCAACCCACCGTAGGGCGGGGTCGCAACAATGAGCGGTTCTTC.

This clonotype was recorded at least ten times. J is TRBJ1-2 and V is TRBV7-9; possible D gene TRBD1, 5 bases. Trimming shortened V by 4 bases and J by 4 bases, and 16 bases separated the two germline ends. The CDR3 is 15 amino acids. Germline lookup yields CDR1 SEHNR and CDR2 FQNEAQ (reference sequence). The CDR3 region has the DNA TGTGCCAGCAGCTCTCCAGGGTCACGGATCTATGGCTACACCTTC. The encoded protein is CASSSPGSRIYGYTF.

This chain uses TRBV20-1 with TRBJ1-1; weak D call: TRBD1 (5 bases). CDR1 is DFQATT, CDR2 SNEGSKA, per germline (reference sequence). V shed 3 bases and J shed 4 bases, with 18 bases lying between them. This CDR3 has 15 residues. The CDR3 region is CSARSMGQISTEAFF. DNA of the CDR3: TGCAGTGCTAGGTCAATGGGGCAGATAAGCACTGAAGCTTTCTTT.

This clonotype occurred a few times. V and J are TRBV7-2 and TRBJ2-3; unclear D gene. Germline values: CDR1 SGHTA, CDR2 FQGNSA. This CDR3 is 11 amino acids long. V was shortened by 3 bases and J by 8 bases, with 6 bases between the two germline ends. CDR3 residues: CASSLTGTQYF. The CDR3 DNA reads TGTGCCAGCAGCTTGACGGGTACGCAGTATTTT. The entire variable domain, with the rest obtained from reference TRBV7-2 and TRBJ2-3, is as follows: GAGVSQSPSNKVTEKGKDVELRCDPISGHTALYWYRQSLGQGLEFLIYFQGNSAPDKSGLPSDRFSAERTGGSVSTLTIQRTQQEDSAVYLCASSLTGTQYFGPGTRLTVL.

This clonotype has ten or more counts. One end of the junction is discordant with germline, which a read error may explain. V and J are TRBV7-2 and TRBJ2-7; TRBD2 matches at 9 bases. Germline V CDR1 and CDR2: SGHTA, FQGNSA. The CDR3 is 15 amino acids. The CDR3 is CASSLTASGELPRNF. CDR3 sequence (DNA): TGTGCCAGCAGCTTAACGGCTAGCGGGGAACTTCCGCGGAACTTC.

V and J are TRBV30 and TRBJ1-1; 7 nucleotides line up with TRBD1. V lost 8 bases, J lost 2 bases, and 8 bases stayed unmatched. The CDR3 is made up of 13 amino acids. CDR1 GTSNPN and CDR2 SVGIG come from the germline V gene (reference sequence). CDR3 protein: CARGGQTNTEAFF. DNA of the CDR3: TGTGCCCGAGGGGGACAGACAAACACTGAAGCTTTCTTT.

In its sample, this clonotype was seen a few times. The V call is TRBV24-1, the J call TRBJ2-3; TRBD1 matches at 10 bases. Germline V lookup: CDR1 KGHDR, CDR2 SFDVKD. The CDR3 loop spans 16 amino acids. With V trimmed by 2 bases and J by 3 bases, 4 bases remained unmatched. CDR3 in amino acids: CATSDYRTGGTDTQYF. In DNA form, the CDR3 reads TGTGCCACCAGTGATTATCGGACAGGGGGGACAGATACGCAGTATTTT.